The 19 T cell receptor beta chains in this list originate from one sample, sequenced in a study of blood T cells in healthy people across ages. The authors ran a second PCR of about 6 to 11 cycles using a sample-barcoded 5' primer and a J-beta primer mix. TCRdb passed the 5' RACE reads through MiXCR, listing each CDR3 protein once. The data contain 1,300,000 or so distinct CDR3 sequences, almost 60% of them singletons. The sequencing input was blood. These receptors were taken from a man aged 18 to 29 in good health.

CDR3 nucleotides: TGTGCCAGCACCAATGGGGGGCCCCTCCACTTT. Translating gives CASTNGGPLHF. V gene TRBV7-2 combines with J gene TRBJ1-6; D is possibly TRBD1 (5 bases). V lost 7 bases and J lost 13, with 11 bases in between. The germline CDR1 and CDR2 sequences are SGHTA and FQGNSA. This CDR3 is 11 amino acids long.

The rearrangement uses TRBV7-2 and TRBJ1-5; 9 bases are a match to TRBD1. J lost 2 bases, V lost 2 bases, and 7 bases had no gene match. From germline, CDR1 is SGHTA and CDR2 FQGNSA. The CDR3 loop spans 17 amino acids. CDR3 in amino acids: CASSLTTGGRGNQPQHF. CDR3 nucleotide sequence: TGTGCCAGCAGCTTAACTACAGGGGGCCGGGGCAATCAGCCCCAGCATTTT.

J is TRBJ2-4 and V is TRBV18; 8 bases align to TRBD1. The end of the DNA is better explained by TRBJ2-7, so the J call may be wrong. CDR1 and CDR2 from the germline V gene are KGHSH and LQKENI. The CDR3 totals 16 residues. CDR3 protein: CASSLNAGTGSYEQYF. CDR3 nucleotide sequence: TGTGCCAGCTCACTGAACGCCGGGACAGGATCCTACGAGCAGTACTTC.

This clonotype was counted between two and nine times. The CDR3: CSASGYTSGETQYF. CDR3 coding DNA: TGCAGTGCTAGTGGCTACACCTCGGGGGAGACCCAGTACTTC. The rearrangement links TRBV20-1 to TRBJ2-5; a possible D gene is TRBD2 (5 bases). The V and J ends lost 3 bases and 5 bases respectively, with 16 bases between them. CDR3 length equals 14 residues. CDR1 and CDR2 from the germline V gene are DFQATT and SNEGSKA (reference sequence).

The V call is TRBV29-1, the J call TRBJ2-2; D not certain. The CDR3 covers 14 residues. Germline CDR1 reads SQVTM; CDR2 reads ANQGSEA. The V and J ends lost 4 bases and 2 bases respectively, with 11 bases between them. CDR3 sequence reads: CSVVGETNTGELFF. DNA of the CDR3: TGCAGCGTTGTTGGGGAAACTAACACCGGGGAGCTGTTTTTT.

V gene TRBV2 combines with J gene TRBJ2-3; D tentatively reads TRBD1 or TRBD2 (5 bases each). Germline lookup yields CDR1 SNHLY and CDR2 FYNNEI. There are 15 residues in the CDR3. V lost 4 bases, J lost 2 bases, and 13 bases lay in between. In DNA form, the CDR3 reads TGTGCCAGCAGTGTCCGGGGCCCGACCACAGATACGCAGTATTTT. This codes for CASSVRGPTTDTQYF. Based on the CDR3 plus reference TRBV2 and TRBJ2-3, the full variable domain is EPEVTQTPSHQVTQMGQEVILRCVPISNHLYFYWYRQILGQKVEFLVSFYNNEISEKSEIFDDQFSVERPDGSNFTLKIRSTKLEDSAMYFCASSVRGPTTDTQYFGPGTRLTVL.

The chain has TRBV7-2 and TRBJ1-5, with TRBD1 matching over 8 bases. The trim removed 2 bases at V and 6 bases at J, leaving 3 bases unmatched. Germline assignment: CDR1 SGHTA and CDR2 FQGNSA. The CDR3 totals 14 residues. CDR3: CASSLTQGAQPQHF. The CDR3 DNA reads as TGTGCCAGCAGCTTAACTCAGGGGGCTCAGCCCCAGCATTTT.

The chain carries TRBV4-1 and TRBJ2-2, with 8 nucleotides matching TRBD2. CDR1 and CDR2 (germline): MGHRA, YSYEKL. The V and J ends lost 1 base and 9 bases, in that order; junction bases with no gene match: 22. CDR3 size: 20 residues. As DNA, the CDR3 is TGCGCCAGCAGCCAAGTTGGGACCGCGCGGACGCGGGGGGCACCATGGGAGCTGTTTTTT. It encodes CASSQVGTARTRGAPWELFF.

J is TRBJ2-4 and V is TRBV4-1; possibly TRBD1 or TRBD2 for D (5 bases each). Per the germline V gene, CDR1 is MGHRA and CDR2 is YSYEKL. Trimming took off 1 base at V and 13 bases at J, with 20 bases between the two ends. The CDR3 runs 15 residues. Here the CDR3 reads CASSQGRWGSGEQYF. The CDR3 coding sequence is TGCGCCAGCAGCCAAGGGCGTTGGGGGAGTGGAGAGCAGTACTTC.

J is TRBJ2-1 and V is TRBV27, with D possibly being TRBD2 (5 bases). V was shortened by 5 bases and J by 2 bases, with 10 bases between the two germline ends. This CDR3 comprises 14 residues. Germline loops: CDR1 MNHEY, CDR2 SMNVEV (reference sequence). Here the CDR3 DNA reads TGTGCCAGCAGTAGGCGGGCTCCCTACAATGAGCAGTTCTTC. Translation: CASSRRAPYNEQFF.

The rearrangement links TRBV28 to TRBJ2-2; either TRBD1 or TRBD2 may fit D (5 bases each). The CDR3 extends over 13 amino acids. Between the trimmed V and J ends, which lost 6 bases and 4 bases, there was a span of 9 bases. Germline CDR1 and CDR2: MDHEN and SYDVKM. CDR3 residues: CASREGLTGELFF. The CDR3 coding sequence is TGTGCCAGCAGAGAGGGGCTCACCGGGGAGCTGTTTTTT.

This sequence joins TRBV12-5 and TRBJ1-5; D is uncertain. This CDR3 is built from 16 residues. CDR1 LGHNT and CDR2 FRNRAP come from the germline V gene. Trimming cost V 6 bases and J 6 bases, with 21 bases left between them. CDR3 in DNA: TGTGCTAGTGGCGGAAGAAGGAGGGTGTTGGGTCAGCCCCAGCATTTT. This gives the protein CASGGRRRVLGQPQHF. Full variable domain (rest looked up from reference TRBV12-5 and TRBJ1-5): DARVTQTPRHKVTEMGQEVTMRCQPILGHNTVFWYRQTMMQGLELLAYFRNRAPLDDSGMPKDRFSAEMPDATLATLKIQPSEPRDSAVYFCASGGRRRVLGQPQHFGDGTRLSIL.

Written as DNA, the CDR3 is TGTGCCAGCAGCCAAGATTCGAGGGTCGAGCAGTACTTC. It yields the protein CASSQDSRVEQYF. The chain combines TRBV4-2 with TRBJ2-7; a possible D gene is TRBD2 (5 bases). The germline V gene has CDR1 LGHNA and CDR2 YNFKEQ. V gave up 0 bases and J gave up 6 bases, with 9 bases separating them. The CDR3 has 13 amino acids.

The chain couples TRBV18 to TRBJ2-7, with TRBD1 matching over 10 bases. J was trimmed by 6 bases and V by 2 bases; bases with no gene match: 1. Germline-derived CDR1 and CDR2 are KGHSH and LQKENI. This CDR3 region has 13 residues. The CDR3, as DNA: TGTGCCAGCTCACCAAGGGACAGGGGCGAGCAGTACTTC. Translation gives CASSPRDRGEQYF. Variable domain in full (rest from reference TRBV18 and TRBJ2-7): NAGVMQNPRHLVRRRGQEARLRCSPMKGHSHVYWYRQLPEEGLKFMVYLQKENIIDESGMPKERFSAEFPKEGPSILRIQQVVRGDSAAYFCASSPRDRGEQYFGPGTRLTVT.

V and J are TRBV7-2 and TRBJ2-5; a possible D gene is TRBD1 (6 bases). Per germline, CDR1 SGHTA and CDR2 FQGNSA. The V and J ends lost 1 base and 4 bases respectively, with 16 bases between them. CDR3 size: 16 residues. The CDR3 sequence is CASSLGVLGGAETQYF. The CDR3 nucleotides read TGTGCCAGCAGCTTAGGAGTTTTAGGGGGAGCAGAGACCCAGTACTTC.

The chain links TRBV6-2 or TRBV6-3 to TRBJ2-7; TRBD1 matches at 9 bases. The CDR3 loop spans 15 amino acids. CDR1 is MNHEY, CDR2 SVGEGT, per germline. The V gene end was trimmed by 2 bases and the J gene end by 6 bases; junction bases not matched to a gene: 8. CDR3 coding DNA: TGTGCCAGCAGTTACGGGGGACAGGGTTTCGGCGAGCAGTACTTC. The encoded protein is CASSYGGQGFGEQYF.

The rearrangement uses TRBV4-1 and TRBJ1-2, with D hard to call. V was pared by 10 bases and J by 4 bases, with 13 bases between. The CDR3 totals 12 residues. The germline CDR1 and CDR2 sequences are MGHRA and YSYEKL. This CDR3 is CAIRTPGYGYTF. The CDR3 bases are TGCGCCATCCGGACTCCTGGCTATGGCTACACCTTC.

The V call is TRBV10-3, the J call TRBJ1-2; D not certain. CDR1 and CDR2 from the germline V gene are ENHRY and SYGVKD. Trimming took 3 bases from V and 0 from J, leaving 8 bases between them. This CDR3 comprises 14 residues. The CDR3 region is CAISDRIPNYGYTF. The DNA for the CDR3 is TGTGCCATCAGTGATAGGATTCCTAACTATGGCTACACCTTC.

The J gene is TRBJ1-5, the V gene TRBV28; D possibly corresponds to TRBD1 (5 bases). Trimming pared 6 bases from V and 6 bases from J, leaving 18 bases between. This CDR3 spans 15 amino acids. Germline CDR1 is MDHEN and CDR2 is SYDVKM. The CDR3 DNA reads as TGTGCCAGCAGCTCGACCCGGGGGGTAGGTCAGCCCCAGCATTTT. The encoded protein is CASSSTRGVGQPQHF.